The 15 T cell receptor beta chains in this list originate from one sample, sequenced in a study of T cells in Graves' hyperthyroidism and ophthalmopathy. Researchers took RNA transcripts and amplified the TCR beta CDR3 regions from them. The HTBI primer set was used in a first-round RT-PCR of the TCR CDR3. A single record per CDR3 protein comes from TCRdb applying MiXCR to the multiplex PCR reads. In the table there are approximately 600,000 distinct CDR3 sequences, 20% to 25% of which are singletons. Sequencing used blood. All receptors come from a man aged 25 to 45 with Graves' ophthalmopathy.

This clonotype showed up many times. V is TRBV12-3 or TRBV12-4 and J is TRBJ2-7, with D perhaps matching TRBD2 (5 bases). The ends were cut back, 2 bases at V and 6 bases at J, with 8 bases in the middle. CDR3 length: 12 amino acids. As DNA, the CDR3 is TGTGCCAGCAGTTTAAATCGGGGCGAGCAGTACTTC. Encoded protein: CASSLNRGEQYF.

This chain links TRBV5-1 with TRBJ2-2; D is perhaps TRBD1 (5 bases). Germline V gene lookup returns CDR1 SGHRS and CDR2 YFSETQ. Trimming took 5 bases from V and 4 from J, leaving 15 bases between them. The CDR3 sequence is 15 residues long. The CDR3 loop reads CASSEQGTGTGELFF. In DNA, the CDR3 is TGCGCCAGCAGTGAGCAGGGTACCGGCACCGGGGAGCTGTTTTTT.

This clonotype was observed many times. The chain combines TRBV12-3 or TRBV12-4 with TRBJ2-5, with D unresolved. The germline V and J ends were trimmed by 5 bases and 0 bases, with 4 bases remaining between them. The CDR3 spans 12 residues. The CDR3 DNA follows: TGTGCCAGCAGTAGGTACCAAGAGACCCAGTACTTC. It codes for CASSRYQETQYF.

The chain uses TRBV4-1 and TRBJ2-7; 8 nucleotides line up with TRBD2. Per the germline V gene, CDR1 is MGHRA and CDR2 is YSYEKL. J gave up 7 bases and V 4 bases, and 12 bases lay outside the gene matches. CDR3 length: 15 amino acids. In nucleotides, the CDR3 is TGCGCCAGCAGCCTGACTAGCGAAGGTTCGGGAGAGCAGTACTTC. The encoded protein is CASSLTSEGSGEQYF.

The chain has TRBV27 and TRBJ2-1; the match to TRBD1 covers 10 bases. Trimming cost V 7 bases and J 2 bases; bases outside gene matches: 5. Germline CDR1 is MNHEY and CDR2 is SMNVEV (reference sequence). The CDR3 is made up of 15 amino acids. CDR3 sequence: CASTDRGIPYNEQFF. The CDR3 DNA is TGTGCCAGCACGGACAGGGGGATCCCCTACAATGAGCAGTTCTTC.

There are many counts of this clonotype. V and J are TRBV11-1 and TRBJ2-2; 7 nucleotides agree with TRBD1. With 10 bases clipped from V and 5 bases from J, the junction kept 7 bases outside the gene matches. Germline assignment: CDR1 SGHAT and CDR2 FQDESV (reference sequence). This CDR3 is built from 13 residues. CDR3 region: CAIRDRPTGELFF. CDR3 nucleotides: TGTGCCATCCGGGACAGACCTACCGGGGAGCTGTTTTTT.

There are a few counts of this clonotype. V gene TRBV7-8 combines with J gene TRBJ2-6; D is unclear. The CDR3 covers 16 residues. The germline V and J ends were trimmed by 0 bases and 2 bases, with 8 bases remaining between them. Germline CDR1 is SGHVS and CDR2 is FQNEAQ. Written as DNA, the CDR3 is TGTGCCAGCAGCTTAGCAGGCCGGGCTGGGGCCAACGTCCTGACTTTC. Translating it yields CASSLAGRAGANVLTF. Full variable domain (outside the CDR3, taken from reference TRBV7-8 and TRBJ2-6): GAGVSQSPRYKVAKRGQDVALRCDPISGHVSLFWYQQALGQGPEFLTYFQNEAQLDKSGLPSDRFFAERPEGSVSTLKIQRTQQEDSAVYLCASSLAGRAGANVLTFGAGSRLTVL.

The chain links TRBV5-6 to TRBJ1-2; possibly TRBD1 for D (6 bases). Germline values: CDR1 SGHDT, CDR2 YYEEEE. The CDR3 length is 15 residues. V lost 2 bases to trimming and J lost 6 bases, with 17 bases between them. CDR3 loop: CASSLPGARKDGYTF. Here the CDR3 DNA reads TGTGCCAGCAGCTTACCAGGGGCACGGAAAGATGGCTACACCTTC.

V usage is TRBV10-3 and J usage is TRBJ2-5; D may be TRBD2 (6 bases). Germline CDR1 ENHRY, CDR2 SYGVKD. Trimming removed 6 bases at V and 4 bases at J, with 12 bases between. The CDR3 spans 13 residues. In DNA form, the CDR3 reads TGTGCCATCAGAGCAGCCGGGGGAGAGACCCAGTACTTC. Protein sequence: CAIRAAGGETQYF.

About this clonotype: This could be a read error, since a much larger clone is one nucleotide away. The rearrangement links TRBV7-9 to TRBJ1-4; weak D call: TRBD1 (5 bases). There are 14 residues in the CDR3. The germline CDR1 and CDR2 sequences are SEHNR and FQNEAQ (reference sequence). The V end lost 5 bases, the J end lost 4 bases, and 11 bases lay between the germline ends. CDR3 loop: CASSMGRDNEKLFF. As DNA, the CDR3 is TGTGCCAGCAGCATGGGACGGGATAATGAAAAACTGTTTTTT.

This clonotype was detected only a few times. The rearrangement links TRBV2 to TRBJ2-1; 8 bases are a match to TRBD1. The CDR3 loop spans 15 amino acids. V trimming: 5 bases; J trimming: 3 bases; junction bases outside the gene matches: 6. Per germline, CDR1 SNHLY and CDR2 FYNNEI. The CDR3 DNA reads TGTGCCAGCAGTATCGACAGGGGAAACTACAATGAGCAGTTCTTC. As protein: CASSIDRGNYNEQFF.

Ten or more counts support this clonotype. V and J are TRBV3-1 and TRBJ1-1; a weak D match, TRBD1 (6 bases). This CDR3 region has 15 residues. Germline CDR1 is LGHDT and CDR2 is YNNKEL (reference sequence). The ends were cut back, 5 bases at V and 3 bases at J, with 16 bases in the middle. The CDR3 spells CASSGRMRGDTEAFF. The CDR3 region has the DNA TGTGCCAGCAGCGGGCGGATGAGGGGGGACACTGAAGCTTTCTTT.

This clonotype was found many times. The gene calls are TRBV6-5 and TRBJ1-5; D unresolved. Germline values: CDR1 MNHEY, CDR2 SVGAGI. The length of the CDR3 is 14 residues. V was cut by 3 bases and J by 3 bases, with 9 bases left in between. CDR3 coding DNA: TGTGCCAGCAGTTATCTAGGCAACAATCAGCCCCAGCATTTT. This codes for CASSYLGNNQPQHF.

V usage is TRBV14 and J usage is TRBJ2-1; D unclear. The CDR3 length is 13 residues. V was trimmed by 0 bases and J by 9 bases, leaving 9 bases between them. The germline gives CDR1 SGHDN, CDR2 FVKESK. Here the CDR3 reads CASSQERRTEQFF. In DNA form, the CDR3 reads TGTGCCAGCAGCCAAGAGAGGAGAACTGAGCAGTTCTTC.

The chain uses TRBV19 and TRBJ1-1, with D uncertain. Trimming left V 3 bases short and J 0 bases short, with 8 bases between. The CDR3 runs 14 residues. Germline V gene lookup returns CDR1 LNHDA and CDR2 SQIVND (reference sequence). Here the CDR3 DNA reads TGTGCCAGTAGTATGCTACCCATGAACACTGAAGCTTTCTTT. Translating it yields CASSMLPMNTEAFF.